The 18 T cell receptor beta chains given below trace back to one sample, sequenced in a study of cytomegalovirus exposure and HLA in healthy donors (dated by TCRdb to the late 2010s). Libraries were constructed by the immunoSEQ multiplex PCR assay. A mixture of 60 forward primers for TCR Vbeta segments and 13 reverse primers for TCR Jbeta segments was used in the multiplex PCR. The immuneACCESS repertoire file appears here via TCRdb, limited to in-frame rearrangements. These files lack a portion of the clones; in checked studies, under half of the deficit traces to unresolved V genes, and the cause of the others is not known. The sample has tens of thousands of clones on record, 65% to 85% of them singletons. The top ten clonotypes cover less than 7% of the sample. The sequenced sample was PBMCs. The source is a male donor in good health and CMV-seronegative.

As for this clone: Its ends do not fully match the called genes, so a read error is possible. Other DNA variants within this sample encode the same CDR3. The chain is built from TRBV5-6 and TRBJ1-2, with D possibly matching TRBD1 (6 bases). This CDR3 is built from 16 residues. CDR1 SGHDT and CDR2 YYEEEE come from the germline V gene. CDR3 DNA sequence: TGCGCCAGCAGCCCGGACGGGACACGGTTTAACTATGGCTACACCTTC. Translating it yields CASSPDGTRFNYGYTF.

The rearrangement joins TRBV19 to TRBJ2-2; 8 nucleotides match TRBD2. The V gene end was trimmed by 5 bases and the J gene end by 6 bases; junction bases not matched to a gene: 5. This CDR3 region has 14 residues. CDR1 is LNHDA, CDR2 SQIVND, per germline (reference sequence). CDR3 protein: CASSWSGGSGELFF. The DNA for the CDR3 is TGTGCCAGTAGTTGGAGCGGGGGTTCCGGGGAGCTGTTTTTT. Full variable domain (remainder filled in from reference TRBV19 and TRBJ2-2): DGGITQSPKYLFRKEGQNVTLSCEQNLNHDAMYWYRQDPGQGLRLIYYSQIVNDFQKGDIAEGYSVSREKKESFPLTVTSAQKNPTAFYLCASSWSGGSGELFFGEGSRLTVL.

This CDR3 is CAISENRGPLNQPQHF. In DNA form, the CDR3 reads TGTGCCATCAGTGAAAACAGGGGCCCCCTCAATCAGCCCCAGCATTTT. The chain employs TRBV10-3 and TRBJ1-5, with 7 bases that match TRBD1. Trimming took 3 bases from V and 3 from J; bases not matched to a gene: 8. Germline V CDR1 and CDR2: ENHRY, SYGVKD. This CDR3 spans 16 amino acids.

The J gene is TRBJ2-1, the V gene TRBV18; D not certain. The germline V and J ends were trimmed by 5 bases and 6 bases, with 8 bases remaining between them. The germline V gene encodes CDR1 KGHSH and CDR2 LQKENI. The CDR3 has 12 residues. The CDR3 DNA reads TGTGCCAGCTCAACCAACAGCAATGAGCAGTTCTTC. Its protein product is CASSTNSNEQFF.

The rearrangement joins TRBV6-5 to TRBJ1-2; D unclear. This CDR3 has 14 amino acids. Germline lookup yields CDR1 MNHEY and CDR2 SVGAGI. V lost 6 bases to trimming and J lost 1 base, with 12 bases between them. The CDR3 here is CASSRSRRNYGYTF. CDR3 bases: TGTGCCAGCAGCCGGTCGAGGCGTAACTATGGCTACACCTTC.

V gene TRBV7-2 combines with J gene TRBJ2-1, with 12 bases fitting TRBD1. From germline, CDR1 is SGHTA and CDR2 FQGNSA. The ends lost 5 bases at V and 8 bases at J; junction bases unmatched: 16. The length of the CDR3 is 18 residues. CDR3 coding DNA: TGTGCCAGCAGCCTAAGAGGTTGGGGGACAGGGGGCCAACATGAGCAGTTCTTC. Its translation: CASSLRGWGTGGQHEQFF.

The chain recombines TRBV10-3 with TRBJ2-1; D is unclear. Germline V gene lookup returns CDR1 ENHRY and CDR2 SYGVKD. The CDR3 consists of 12 residues. V gave up 5 bases and J gave up 7 bases, with 9 bases separating them. CDR3 loop: CAISWAFNEQFF. CDR3 coding DNA: TGTGCCATCAGTTGGGCTTTTAATGAGCAGTTCTTC.

The CDR3 here is CASSDEGLAGALQETQYF. The CDR3 nucleotides read TGTGCCAGCAGTGACGAGGGACTAGCGGGGGCCCTGCAAGAGACCCAGTACTTC. The chain carries TRBV25-1 and TRBJ2-5; TRBD2 aligns across 14 bases. CDR1 MGHDK and CDR2 SYGVNS come from the germline V gene. CDR3 length: 18 residues. V was clipped by 3 bases and J by 2 bases; unmatched bases: 8. Drawing the rest from reference TRBV25-1 and TRBJ2-5, the complete variable domain is EADIYQTPRYLVIGTGKKITLECSQTMGHDKMYWYQQDPGMELHLIHYSYGVNSTEKGDLSSESTVSRIRTEHFPLTLESARPSHTSQYLCASSDEGLAGALQETQYFGPGTRLLVL.

The V and J genes are TRBV15 and TRBJ2-7; D ambiguous. V lost 0 bases and J 0 bases, leaving 9 bases between the germline ends. The CDR3 runs to 15 residues. Germline values: CDR1 LNHNV, CDR2 YYDKDF (reference sequence). CDR3 loop: CATSREQFSSYEQYF. Here the CDR3 DNA reads TGTGCCACCAGCAGAGAGCAATTTAGCTCCTACGAGCAGTACTTC.

The chain couples TRBV15 to TRBJ2-5; D is perhaps TRBD1 (6 bases). The CDR3 totals 14 residues. Trimming shortened V by 0 bases and J by 6 bases, and 11 bases separated the two germline ends. Looked up from germline, CDR1 is LNHNV and CDR2 is YYDKDF (reference sequence). The CDR3: CATSRDRQGKTQYF. Here the CDR3 DNA reads TGTGCCACCAGCAGAGATCGGCAGGGGAAGACCCAGTACTTC.

This chain connects TRBV19 to TRBJ1-5; a weak D match, TRBD1 (6 bases). This CDR3 contains 15 residues. The V gene's germline CDR1 is LNHDA and CDR2 SQIVND (reference sequence). The V and J ends lost 1 base and 2 bases respectively, with 9 bases between them. The CDR3 here is CASSIGGPGNQPQHF. CDR3 in DNA: TGTGCCAGTAGTATAGGGGGGCCGGGCAATCAGCCCCAGCATTTT.

This rearrangement joins TRBV5-1 to TRBJ1-1; D might be TRBD1 (6 bases). CDR1 is SGHRS and CDR2 is YFSETQ in the germline V gene. Trimming shortened V by 7 bases and J by 0 bases, and 16 bases separated the two germline ends. CDR3 length equals 15 residues. CDR3 bases: TGCGCCAGCGGCTACGGCAGGGGCATGAACACTGAAGCTTTCTTT. Its translation: CASGYGRGMNTEAFF.

The V gene is TRBV6-5, the J gene TRBJ1-4; 8 bases fit TRBD1. The CDR3 sequence is 15 residues long. Germline loops: CDR1 MNHEY, CDR2 SVGAGI. J was trimmed by 4 bases and V by 3 bases; bases with no gene match: 4. The DNA for the CDR3 is TGTGCCAGCAGTTATAGGACAGGGATTAATGAAAAACTGTTTTTT. Translation: CASSYRTGINEKLFF.

This chain links TRBV10-2 with TRBJ2-1; 7 bases are shared with TRBD2. V gave up 0 bases and J gave up 3 bases; unmatched junction bases: 5. The CDR3 consists of 16 residues. Germline lookup yields CDR1 WSHSY and CDR2 SAAADI. CDR3 bases: TGCGCCAGCAGTGAGTCTGCGGGGGACTTCTACAATGAGCAGTTCTTC. Translation: CASSESAGDFYNEQFF.

The rearrangement links TRBV27 to TRBJ2-5, with TRBD1 matching 8 bases. This CDR3 is 14 amino acids long. J lost 5 bases, V lost 6 bases, and 8 bases had no gene match. Per germline, CDR1 MNHEY and CDR2 SMNVEV (reference sequence). CDR3 residues: CASSPRQGRETQYF. In nucleotides, the CDR3 is TGTGCCAGCAGCCCACGACAGGGGAGGGAGACCCAGTACTTC.

The rearrangement joins TRBV9 to TRBJ1-2; a possible D gene is TRBD1 (6 bases). The V and J ends lost 0 bases and 3 bases respectively, with 12 bases between them. CDR3 length: 15 residues. Germline V lookup: CDR1 SGDLS, CDR2 YYNGEE. CDR3 bases: TGTGCCAGCAGCGTAGCGCACAGGGCCGACTATGGCTACACCTTC. Its translation is CASSVAHRADYGYTF.

The chain carries TRBV7-2 and TRBJ2-3; the match to TRBD1 covers 9 bases. V lost 4 bases, J lost 9 bases, and 8 bases stayed unmatched. The germline V gene encodes CDR1 SGHTA and CDR2 FQGNSA. The CDR3 sequence is 14 residues long. DNA for the CDR3: TGTGCCAGCAGCTCCCCAACGGGACAGGGAACGCAGTATTTT. Amino acid sequence: CASSSPTGQGTQYF.

CDR3 nucleotides: TGTGCCAGTAGTATAGGATCTTGGGACAGGAATAATTCACCCCTCCACTTT. As protein: CASSIGSWDRNNSPLHF. The chain is built from TRBV19 and TRBJ1-6; the match to TRBD1 covers 8 bases. The CDR3 covers 17 residues. Germline-derived CDR1 and CDR2 are LNHDA and SQIVND (reference sequence). Trimming removed 1 base from V and 5 bases from J; junction bases left unmatched: 7.